This record looks at one T cell receptor beta chain sequence and its context. Its antigen is unidentified. The sample belongs to a study of follicular helper T cells after annual influenza vaccination. Study-wide results and limits: Day 7 ICOS+CD38+ clones were most often found later in ICOS-CD38- cTfh cells. Plasmablast frequency change correlated with clonality change in ICOS+CD38+ cTfh.

The time point: 2015-2016 season, pre-vaccination. No donor had influenza vaccine in the prior 6 months; all lived in the community. Sorted cTfh were non-naive CD4+CXCR5+PD-1+, either ICOS+CD38+ or ICOS-CD38-. TCRdb keeps only in-frame clones here, not all; method: immunoSEQ multiplex PCR. The table includes fewer than 2,000 clones, roughly 84% detected once. CDR1 SEHNR and CDR2 FQNEAQ come from the germline V gene (reference sequence). Trimming removed 5 bases at V and 4 bases at J, with 9 bases between. The CDR3 runs 13 residues. The chain uses TRBV7-9 and TRBJ1-5; possible D gene TRBD1, 5 bases. The source material was CXCR5+ CD38- circulating T follicular helper cells from blood, sampled on the day of influenza vaccination. Described subset: circulating Tfh, non-naive CD4+CXCR5+PD-1+ (ICOS+CD38+ or ICOS-CD38-). This sequence was found in an adult who received the influenza vaccine. The CDR3 DNA sequence: TGTGCCAGCAGCGGGACGGTGAATCAGCCCCAGCATTTT. This gives the protein CASSGTVNQPQHF.